The 5 T cell receptor beta chains below come from one sample, sequenced in a study of blood T cell repertoires in COVID-19. The table came from immunoSEQ multiplex PCR; TCRdb's copy has only in-frame clones and leaves some out. The sample holds about 180,000 clones, over 80% seen once. Sequenced input: peripheral blood. These receptors all come from a woman in her 50s with acute or convalescent COVID-19.

The chain links TRBV14 to TRBJ2-3, with a possible D match to TRBD1 (5 bases). Germline V gives CDR1 SGHDN, CDR2 FVKESK. CDR3 length: 12 amino acids. Deletions cut 3 bases from V and 9 bases from J, with 10 bases between. The DNA for the CDR3 is TGTGCCAGCAGCCAGGGCCGGACAACGCAGTATTTT. Protein: CASSQGRTTQYF. The variable domain in full, completed from reference TRBV14 and TRBJ2-3, reads EAGVTQFPSHSVIEKGQTVTLRCDPISGHDNLYWYRRVMGKEIKFLLHFVKESKQDESGMPNNRFLAERTGGTYSTLKVQPAELEDSGVYFCASSQGRTTQYFGPGTRLTVL.

V usage is TRBV9 and J usage is TRBJ2-3; 7 positions match TRBD2. V lost 1 base and J lost 8; bases outside the gene matches: 7. Germline CDR1 and CDR2: SGDLS and YYNGEE. The CDR3 totals 14 residues. CDR3 region: CASSVLEREGTQYF. The CDR3 region has the DNA TGTGCCAGCAGCGTACTAGAGCGGGAAGGTACGCAGTATTTT. Full variable domain (rest looked up from reference TRBV9 and TRBJ2-3): DSGVTQTPKHLITATGQRVTLRCSPRSGDLSVYWYQQSLDQGLQFLIQYYNGEERAKGNILERFSAQQFPDLHSELNLSSLELGDSALYFCASSVLEREGTQYFGPGTRLTVL.

V usage is TRBV19 and J usage is TRBJ1-3, with 10 bases matching TRBD1. J gave up 4 bases and V 6 bases, and 3 bases lay outside the gene matches. CDR3 size: 14 residues. The germline V gene has CDR1 LNHDA and CDR2 SQIVND (reference sequence). CDR3 in amino acids: CASRWTGGGNTIYF. CDR3 sequence (DNA): TGTGCCAGTAGATGGACAGGGGGAGGAAACACCATATATTTT.

CDR3 in DNA: TGTGCCAGTAGTATGGGGAGTTGGACTGAAGCTTTCTTT. It translates to CASSMGSWTEAFF. The chain joins TRBV19 to TRBJ1-1; D remains ambiguous. From germline, CDR1 is LNHDA and CDR2 SQIVND (reference sequence). The length of the CDR3 is 13 residues. V was trimmed by 3 bases and J by 5 bases, leaving 10 bases between them.

The gene calls are TRBV28 and TRBJ2-5; 7 bases map to TRBD1. CDR3 length equals 16 residues. Unmatched junction bases numbered 12, after V lost 4 bases and J lost 4 bases. Germline CDR1 is MDHEN and CDR2 is SYDVKM. DNA for the CDR3: TGTGCCAGCAGTTACGGACAGGATATCAGGAGAGAGACCCAGTACTTC. It is translated as CASSYGQDIRRETQYF.